Listed below are T cell receptor beta chains from one sample, sequenced in a study of cytomegalovirus exposure and HLA in healthy donors. Data came from immunoSEQ multiplex PCR; TCRdb stores just in-frame clones and leaves some out. The sample includes some 150,000 clones, around 80% of them seen just once. Material: PBMCs. Source of these receptors: a female donor in good health and CMV-seronegative. CDR3s include the opening cysteine and the closing phenylalanine or tryptophan. The D gene is left open where the match is weak. The size entry is marked missing in some rows and otherwise reads once, few, many or a size class.

TRBJ2-1 | NA | TRBD2 | TRBV2 | TGTGCCAGCAGGAAAAACCCCGGGACTAGGTACAATGAGCAGTTCTTC | CASRKNPGTRYNEQFF
TRBJ1-5 | few | NA | TRBV19 | TGTGCCAGTGCAGATTCGTGGGCCACCAATCAGCCCCAGCATTTT | CASADSWATNQPQHF
TRBJ2-5 | NA | TRBD2 | TRBV5-1 | TGCGCCAGCAGCTTGAGCGGGGGGGCCTGGAGTAAAGAGACCCAGTACTTC | CASSLSGGAWSKETQYF
TRBJ2-7 | NA | NA | TRBV28 | NA | CASSEGQGPNFAQGSGF
TRBJ2-1 | NA | NA | TRBV2 | TGTGCCAGCAGTGAGCAGGGGCCCCCCAATGAGCAGTTCTTC | CASSEQGPPNEQFF
TRBJ2-7 | NA | TRBD1 | TRBV15 | TGTGCCACCAGACAGGACAGGGACTCCTACGAGCAGTACTTC | CATRQDRDSYEQYF
TRBJ2-5 | NA | TRBD1 | TRBV15 | TGTGCCACCAGCAGAGGCCAGGGGGCCCAAGAGACCCAGTACTTC | CATSRGQGAQETQYF
TRBJ2-1 | NA | TRBD2 | TRBV19 | TGTGCCAGCCGGACTAGCGGGGAATACAATGAGCAGTTCTTC | CASRTSGEYNEQFF
TRBJ2-2 | NA | TRBD2 | TRBV9 | TGTGCCAGCAGCGTAGGGGGTAGCGGGAGGGCCAACACCGGGGAGCTGTTTTTT | CASSVGGSGRANTGELFF
TRBJ1-5 | NA | NA | TRBV19 | TGTGCCAGTAGTTTCAGCCAGGGTTCGGTATCGCAGCCCCAGCATTTT | CASSFSQGSVSQPQHF
TRBJ2-7 | NA | TRBD1 | TRBV30 | TGTGCCTGGAGCCCGGGACAGGGGGCGCGGGAGTACTTC | CAWSPGQGAREYF
TRBJ2-3 | NA | TRBD1 | TRBV5-4 | TGTGCCAGCAGCTCATACAGGGGCGGAGATACGCAGTATTTT | CASSSYRGGDTQYF
TRBJ2-5 | NA | NA | TRBV5-4 | TGTGCCAGCAGCCAACCCCTACTCCAGGGCGGTAAGACCCAGTACTTC | CASSQPLLQGGKTQYF
TRBJ2-3 | once | TRBD2 | TRBV27 | TGTGCCAGCAGGACGCCCGGACTAGCGGGAGGTACAGATACGCAGTATTTT | CASRTPGLAGGTDTQYF
TRBJ2-7 | NA | NA | TRBV19 | TGTGCCAGTAGTACCGGACAGTCCTACGAGCAGTACTTC | CASSTGQSYEQYF
TRBJ2-5 | few | NA | TRBV7-2 | TGTGCCAGCAGCAGACAAGACAAAGAGACCCAGTACTTC | CASSRQDKETQYF
TRBJ2-7 | few | TRBD2 | TRBV9 | TGTGCCAGCAGCGACGGGCAGGGAGGGGTCGACGAGCAGTACTTC | CASSDGQGGVDEQYF
TRBJ2-1 | NA | NA | TRBV4-1 | TGCGCCAGCAGCAGCCCTGCGCGGAGCCCGTACAATGAGCAGTTCTTC | CASSSPARSPYNEQFF
TRBJ1-6 | NA | NA | TRBV11-1 | TGTGCCAGCAGCTTAGATGTTGTCTCTAATTCACCCCTCCACTTT | CASSLDVVSNSPLHF
TRBJ2-1 | NA | TRBD2 | TRBV6-5 | TGTGCCAGCGTAGCGGGGGTACAACAAAATGAGCAGTTCTTC | CASVAGVQQNEQFF
TRBJ2-5 | NA | TRBD1 | TRBV4-3 | TGCGCCAGCAGCCACGGGACAGCTTCAGAGACCCAGTACTTC | CASSHGTASETQYF
TRBJ1-5 | NA | NA | TRBV2 | TGTGCCAGCAGTGACCAACAGGTCCTTGGGGCCAATCAGCCCCAGCATTTT | CASSDQQVLGANQPQHF
TRBJ1-2 | NA | NA | TRBV30 | TGTGCCTGGAGTGTAGGCCCTCCCGGACTCTACACCTTC | CAWSVGPPGLYTF
TRBJ2-7 | few | TRBD1 | TRBV18 | TGTGCCAGCTCATCCGGGACAGGGAGCTCCTACGAGCAGTACTTC | CASSSGTGSSYEQYF
TRBJ2-2 | NA | NA | TRBV15 | TGTGCCACCAGCAGCCGAGCGGCGGAGCTCACCGGGGAGCTGTTTTTT | CATSSRAAELTGELFF
TRBJ2-1 | NA | TRBD2 | TRBV7-9 | TGTGCCAGCAGCTTAGGTAGCGGGGGCTCCTACAATGAGCAGTTCTTC | CASSLGSGGSYNEQFF
TRBJ1-1 | NA | TRBD1 | TRBV5-1 | TGCGCCAGCAGCTTGGATCTAGGGGGCAAAGCTTTCTTT | CASSLDLGGKAFF
TRBJ2-1 | NA | TRBD1 | TRBV28 | TGTGCCAGCAGTTCACCCGGGACAGGAGCCTACAATGAGCAGTTCTTC | CASSSPGTGAYNEQFF
TRBJ2-6 | NA | NA | TRBV27 | TGTGCCAGCAGTTACTCGACAGGTAGGGCTGGGGCCAACGGCCTGACTTTC | CASSYSTGRAGANGLTF
TRBJ2-1 | NA | TRBD2 | TRBV28 | TGTGCCAGCAGCGCCTTAGTAGCGGGCTCCTACAATGAGCAGTTCTTC | CASSALVAGSYNEQFF
TRBJ1-1 | NA | NA | TRBV6-6 | TGTGCCAGCAGAAAGCAGGGGAACACTGAAGCTTTCTTT | CASRKQGNTEAFF
TRBJ2-5 | once | NA | TRBV4-3 | TGCGCCAGCAGCCAAGACGTGTCGGTTCAAGAGACCCAGTACTTC | CASSQDVSVQETQYF
TRBJ2-1 | NA | TRBD2 | TRBV6-1 | TGTGCCAGCAGGTCCGCACTAGCGGGTGGGGATGAGCAGTTCTTC | CASRSALAGGDEQFF
TRBJ2-7 | few | TRBD2 | TRBV5-4 | TGTGCCAGCAGCTTGACCAAACGTAGCGGGGGGGCCGTGGGCGAGCAGTACTTC | CASSLTKRSGGAVGEQYF
TRBJ2-2 | NA | NA | TRBV7-3 | TGTGCCAGCAGCTTATTCGGCACCGGGGAGCTGTTTTTT | CASSLFGTGELFF
TRBJ2-7 | NA | NA | TRBV5-6 | TGTGCCAGCAGCCAATCGCCGGGAGATATCTACGAGCAGTACTTC | CASSQSPGDIYEQYF
TRBJ2-2 | NA | NA | TRBV7-8 | TGTGCCAGCAGCCCCCCTTCGCGCATAAACACCGGGGAGCTGTTTTTT | CASSPPSRINTGELFF
TRBJ2-3 | few | TRBD2 | TRBV6-5 | TGTGCCAGCAGTTCCGCGGGGGGGCGCACAGATACGCAGTATTTT | CASSSAGGRTDTQYF
TRBJ2-7 | NA | TRBD1 | TRBV19 | TGTGCCAGTAGTATTGGAGTAGGGACAGGGGGCTACGAGCAGTACTTC | CASSIGVGTGGYEQYF
TRBJ2-5 | NA | NA | TRBV7-9 | TGTGCCAGCAGCTCCCCCCGGGTGCTTGGGGAGACCCAGTACTTC | CASSSPRVLGETQYF
TRBJ1-6 | NA | NA | TRBV9 | TGTGCCAGCAGCGTAGTAACCGGGGGTAATTCACCCCTCCACTTT | CASSVVTGGNSPLHF
TRBJ2-1 | NA | NA | TRBV12-5 | TGTGCTAGTGGTTTGGTAGTGGCCAATGAGCAGTTCTTC | CASGLVVANEQFF
TRBJ2-1 | NA | TRBD2 | TRBV9 | TGTGCCAGCAGCGTAGGAAGCGGGGGGGGGAAAAATGAGCAGTTCTTC | CASSVGSGGGKNEQFF
TRBJ1-3 | few | NA | TRBV9 | TGTGCCAGCAGCCCACAGCACCTCTCTGGAAACACCATATATTTT | CASSPQHLSGNTIYF
TRBJ2-3 | NA | NA | TRBV12-5 | TGTGCTAGTGGTTTGGTAGCGGAGGGCACAGATACGCAGTATTTT | CASGLVAEGTDTQYF
TRBJ2-7 | NA | NA | TRBV4-2 | TGTGCCAGCAGCCAAGATGGAACACGTACAGGGCGGGAGCAGTACTTC | CASSQDGTRTGREQYF
TRBJ1-2 | NA | TRBD1 | TRBV5-6 | TGTGCCAGCAGCGCGGACAGGGAGGGCTACACCTTC | CASSADREGYTF
TRBJ1-1 | NA | TRBD1 | TRBV29-1 | TGCAGCGTTGTAGACAGGGGGTCCCACTATGAAGCTTTCTTT | CSVVDRGSHYEAFF
TRBJ2-3 | NA | NA | TRBV30 | TGTGCCTGGAGTTCTGCCAGGGATACGCAGTATTTT | CAWSSARDTQYF
TRBJ1-6 | NA | NA | TRBV7-2 | TGTGCCAGCAGCTCGGCCCCGTATCGAGGGAGGAATAATTCACCCCTCCACTTT | CASSSAPYRGRNNSPLHF
TRBJ1-4 | NA | NA | TRBV5-1 | TGCGCCAGCAGCTTGGACGGTGAAAAACTGTTTTTT | CASSLDGEKLFF
TRBJ2-3 | NA | NA | TRBV6-5 | TGTGCCAGCAGTTACTCGCAGGTTTATACGCAGTATTTT | CASSYSQVYTQYF
TRBJ2-4 | NA | NA | TRBV18 | TGTGCCAGCTCACCTTTTTCACAGGGAGCAGCCAAAAACATTCAGTACTTC | CASSPFSQGAAKNIQYF
TRBJ1-1 | once | NA | TRBV30 | TGTGCCTGGAGTCAAAAGACGGGAGCTTTCTTT | CAWSQKTGAFF